The 3 T cell receptor beta chains listed next were all sequenced from one sample in a study of a mutant IDH1 vaccine in newly diagnosed glioma. Described time point: baseline, week 1 (first vaccination visit). Treatment of the sample: pre-vaccination baseline after standard-of-care therapy. Sequenced by immunoSEQ multiplex PCR; TCRdb stores in-frame clones only, minus some. The sample shows 85,000 to 100,000 clones, around 77% of them seen only once. The sample was PBMCs, taken from a glioma patient treated with radiotherapy, temozolomide or both. The receptors were sampled from a man in his forties with glioma.

This clone was counted between two and nine times. The chain is built from TRBV6-5 and TRBJ1-1, with TRBD1 matching 9 bases. The CDR3 is 15 amino acids. Germline V gene sequence: CDR1 MNHEY, CDR2 SVGAGI. V was pared by 5 bases and J by 3 bases, with 7 bases of the junction left unmatched. The CDR3 bases are TGTGCCAGCAGTCCGAGGACAGGGGCGCACACTGAAGCTTTCTTT. Amino acid sequence: CASSPRTGAHTEAFF.

The V gene is TRBV30, the J gene TRBJ2-3; 11 positions agree with TRBD1. After removal of 2 bases from V and 2 bases from J, the junction contained 3 bases not matched to a gene. This CDR3 has 15 amino acids. Germline assignment: CDR1 GTSNPN and CDR2 SVGIG (reference sequence). CDR3 DNA sequence: TGTGCCTGGAGTAGGGGACAGGGGGACACAGATACGCAGTATTTT. Translated: CAWSRGQGDTDTQYF. Using reference TRBV30 and TRBJ2-3 for the parts outside the CDR3, the full variable domain is SQTIHQWPATLVQPVGSPLSLECTVEGTSNPNLYWYRQAAGRGLQLLFYSVGIGQISSEVPQNLSASRPQDRQFILSSKKLLLSDSGFYLCAWSRGQGDTDTQYFGPGTRLTVL.

The chain is built from TRBV6-5 and TRBJ2-5; 7 nucleotides line up with TRBD2. Germline CDR1 is MNHEY and CDR2 is SVGAGI. Unmatched junction bases numbered 1, after V lost 8 bases and J lost 7 bases. CDR3 length: 10 amino acids. Written as DNA, the CDR3 is TGTGCCAGCGGGGGGGGGACCCAGTACTTC. Translation: CASGGGTQYF.